Described below is a single T cell receptor beta chain sequence and its context. The data belong to a study of blood T cell repertoires in COVID-19. Study context: Spain, Italy and the United States supplied samples that represented acute and convalescent COVID-19. T cells, B-cell-depleted T cells, or PBMCs supplied cDNA or gDNA.

Original processing notes: How many nucleated cells were present was estimated from reference gene primer amplification. Clones were sequenced by immunoSEQ multiplex PCR, and TCRdb holds only the in-frame ones, with some missing. V, J and clone size are taken as reported in that table, and D and trimming were inferred from the DNA itself. This table holds 190,000 or so clones, more than 75% found once. V lost 5 bases to trimming and J lost 2 bases, with 9 bases between them. This CDR3 is built from 13 residues. The sequence came from a middle-aged man with active or convalescent COVID-19. Specimen: peripheral blood. The J gene is TRBJ1-1, the V gene TRBV12-3 or TRBV12-4; D is ambiguous. This CDR3 is CASSRAGNTEAFF. DNA of the CDR3: TGTGCCAGCAGTCGGGCGGGAAACACTGAAGCTTTCTTT.